The TCR beta chain under discussion was sequenced for a study of T-cell reconstitution after alpha-beta-depleted transplantation in children (dated by TCRdb to the mid-2010s). Regarding the research as a whole: T-cell immune reconstitution after TCRalphabeta/CD19-depleted allogeneic hematopoietic cell transplantation in children was quantitatively tracked in the study by means of TCR repertoire profiling.

The sample holds a few counts of this clonotype. The clone's antigen remains unknown. Per-nucleotide qualities are absent, and no much larger clonotype sits a single base away. Libraries were built with PCR. TCRdb lists the instrument as Illumina HiSeq 2500. TCR libraries were prepared with molecular barcoding, using unique molecular identifiers to normalize TCRbeta repertoire quantification. TCRdb reanalyzed the raw reads on its own, using fastp at Q25 for trimming and MiXCR for clone calling, and kept in-frame beta chains. Rows matching on CDR3 protein sequence are summarized as one entry with the most common DNA and genes. The sample table holds approximately 400,000 distinct CDR3 sequences, of which 11% were seen once. Clones ranked in the top ten supply 4.5% to 7% of the sample. The cysteine opens and the phenylalanine closes a CDR3 of 17 amino acids. The kept DNA is CDR3 alone, 51 bases in frame from the first base. From the germline V gene, CDR1 is SQVTM and CDR2 is ANQGSEA. V is reduced by 7 bases and J by 0 bases, leaving a spacing of 19 bases between them.

Sequences were derived from PBMCs from the stem cell graft donor, sampled from the stem cell graft. Recombination joined TRBV29-1 with TRBJ2-6; the D gene assignment is ambiguous. The sequence came from a human donor who donated a stem cell graft to a child with acute myeloid leukemia. The CDR3 has the sequence CSAPTPGPNSGANVLTF. The DNA sequence is as follows: TGCAGCGCCCCCACACCGGGCCCTAACTCTGGGGCCAACGTCCTGACTTTC. Here the CDR3 is joined to the reference TRBV29-1 and TRBJ2-6 genes, and the full variable domain is: SAVISQKPSRDICQRGTSLTIQCQVDSQVTMMFWYRQQPGQSLTLIATANQGSEATYESGFVIDKFPISRPNLTFSTLTVSNMSPEDSSIYLCSAPTPGPNSGANVLTFGAGSRLTVL.